What follows is one T cell receptor (beta chain) and its context. Per the original data handling: Reference gene primer amplification gave estimated nucleated cell counts. Some clones are missing from TCRdb's copy, which holds only in-frame ones; the method was immunoSEQ multiplex PCR. V and J calls and clone size come straight from that table; D and trimming were deduced from the DNA. The repertoire holds some 200,000 clones, more than 70% seen once, with just under 8.5% in the top ten. The data are from a study of blood T cell repertoires in COVID-19. Study background: COVID-19 samples, acute and convalescent, were from the United States, Italy and Spain. PBMCs, B-cell-depleted T cells, or T cells provided the cDNA or gDNA that made up the material.

Material for sequencing was peripheral blood. This clonotype was obtained from a woman aged 55 to 70 with acute or convalescent COVID-19.

CDR3 protein: CASSLEQLNEKLFF. The DNA for the CDR3 is TGTGCCAGCAGCTTGGAACAGCTCAATGAAAAACTGTTTTTT. V gene TRBV5-5 combines with J gene TRBJ1-4, with D unclear. Germline loops: CDR1 SGHKS, CDR2 YYEKEE (reference sequence). V gave up 0 bases and J gave up 5 bases, with 8 bases separating them. This CDR3 region has 14 residues.